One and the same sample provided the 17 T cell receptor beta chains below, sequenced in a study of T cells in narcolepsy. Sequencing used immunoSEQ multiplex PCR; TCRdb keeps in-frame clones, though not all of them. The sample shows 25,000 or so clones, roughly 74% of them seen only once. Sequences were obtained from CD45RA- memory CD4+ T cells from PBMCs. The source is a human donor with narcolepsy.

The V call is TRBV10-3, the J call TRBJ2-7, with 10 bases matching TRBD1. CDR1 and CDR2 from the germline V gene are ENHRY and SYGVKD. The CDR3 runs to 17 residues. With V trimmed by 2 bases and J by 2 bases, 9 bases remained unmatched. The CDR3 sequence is CAISEVTFGTGAYEQYF. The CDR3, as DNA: TGTGCCATCAGTGAGGTGACTTTCGGGACAGGGGCCTACGAGCAGTACTTC.

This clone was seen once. The CDR3 loop reads CASSGGGRGELFF. In DNA form, the CDR3 reads TGTGCCAGCAGCGGTGGGGGCCGCGGGGAGCTGTTTTTT. This sequence joins TRBV5-8 and TRBJ2-2; a possible D gene is TRBD1 (6 bases). The CDR3 extends over 13 amino acids. Germline V lookup: CDR1 SGHTS, CDR2 YDEGEE. The V gene lost 4 bases and the J gene lost 7 bases, with 11 bases spanning the gap.

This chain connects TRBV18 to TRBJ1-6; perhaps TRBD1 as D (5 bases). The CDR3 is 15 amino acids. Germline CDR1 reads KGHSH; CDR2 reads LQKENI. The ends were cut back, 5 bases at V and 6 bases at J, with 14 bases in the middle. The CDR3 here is CASSTARGPNSPLHF. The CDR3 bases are TGTGCCAGCTCAACAGCTAGGGGACCTAATTCACCCCTCCACTTT.

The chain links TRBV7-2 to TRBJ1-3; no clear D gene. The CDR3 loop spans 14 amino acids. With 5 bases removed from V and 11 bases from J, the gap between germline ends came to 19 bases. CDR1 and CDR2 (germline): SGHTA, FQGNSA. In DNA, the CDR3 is TGTGCCAGCAGCCTAAAAGACGGCCGCTCCGCCATATATTTT. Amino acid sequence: CASSLKDGRSAIYF.

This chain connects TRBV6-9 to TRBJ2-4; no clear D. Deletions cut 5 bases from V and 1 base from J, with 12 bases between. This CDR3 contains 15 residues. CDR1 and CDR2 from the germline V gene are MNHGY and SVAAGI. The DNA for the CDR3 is TGTGCCAGCAGTCCCCCCGACGGTGCCAAAAACATTCAGTACTTC. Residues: CASSPPDGAKNIQYF.

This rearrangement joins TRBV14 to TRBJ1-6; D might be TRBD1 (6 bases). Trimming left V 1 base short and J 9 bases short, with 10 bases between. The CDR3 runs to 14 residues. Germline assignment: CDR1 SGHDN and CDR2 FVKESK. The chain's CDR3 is CASSQGTAGSPLHF. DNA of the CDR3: TGTGCCAGCAGCCAAGGGACAGCGGGTTCACCCCTCCACTTT. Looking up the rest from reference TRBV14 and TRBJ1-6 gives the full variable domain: EAGVTQFPSHSVIEKGQTVTLRCDPISGHDNLYWYRRVMGKEIKFLLHFVKESKQDESGMPNNRFLAERTGGTYSTLKVQPAELEDSGVYFCASSQGTAGSPLHFGNGTRLTVT.

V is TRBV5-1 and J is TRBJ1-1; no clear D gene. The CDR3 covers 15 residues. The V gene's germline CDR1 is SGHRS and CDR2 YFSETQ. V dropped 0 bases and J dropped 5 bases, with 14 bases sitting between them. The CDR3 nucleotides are TGCGCCAGCAGCTTGGTGCGGCCGTCGGGTACTGAAGCTTTCTTT. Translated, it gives CASSLVRPSGTEAFF.

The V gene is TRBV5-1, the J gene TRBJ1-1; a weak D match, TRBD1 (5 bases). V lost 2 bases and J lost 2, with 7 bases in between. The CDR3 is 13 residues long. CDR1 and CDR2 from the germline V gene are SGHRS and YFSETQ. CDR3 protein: CASSFQGNTEAFF. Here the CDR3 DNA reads TGCGCCAGCAGCTTTCAGGGTAACACTGAAGCTTTCTTT.

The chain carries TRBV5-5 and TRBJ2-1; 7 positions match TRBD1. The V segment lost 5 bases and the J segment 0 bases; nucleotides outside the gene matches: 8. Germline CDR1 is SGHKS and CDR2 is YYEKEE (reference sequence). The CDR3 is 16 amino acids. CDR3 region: CASSRTGTSSYNEQFF. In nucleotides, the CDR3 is TGTGCCAGCAGTCGGACAGGAACTAGCTCCTACAATGAGCAGTTCTTC.

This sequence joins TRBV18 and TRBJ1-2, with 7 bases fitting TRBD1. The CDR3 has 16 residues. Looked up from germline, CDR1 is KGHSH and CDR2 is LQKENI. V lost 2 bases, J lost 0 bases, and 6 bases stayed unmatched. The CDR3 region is CASSPGTVNANYGYTF. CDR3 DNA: TGTGCCAGCTCACCAGGGACAGTGAACGCTAACTATGGCTACACCTTC.

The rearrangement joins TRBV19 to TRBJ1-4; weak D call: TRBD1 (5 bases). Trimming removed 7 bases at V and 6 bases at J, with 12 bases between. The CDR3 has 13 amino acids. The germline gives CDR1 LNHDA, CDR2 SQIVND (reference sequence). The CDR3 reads CASNSGLYEKLFF. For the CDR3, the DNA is TGTGCCAGTAATTCGGGGCTATATGAAAAACTGTTTTTT.

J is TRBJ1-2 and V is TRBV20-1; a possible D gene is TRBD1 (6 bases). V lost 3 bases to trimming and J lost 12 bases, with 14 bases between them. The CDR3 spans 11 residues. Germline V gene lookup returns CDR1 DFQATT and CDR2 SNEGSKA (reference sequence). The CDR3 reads CSASRTGRDTF. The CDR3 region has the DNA TGCAGTGCTAGCAGAACAGGGCGGGACACCTTC.

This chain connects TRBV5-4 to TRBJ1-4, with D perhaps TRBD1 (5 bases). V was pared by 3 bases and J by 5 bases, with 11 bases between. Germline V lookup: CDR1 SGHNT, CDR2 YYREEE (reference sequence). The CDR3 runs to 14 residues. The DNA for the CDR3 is TGTGCCAGCAGCTCGGGGACCCTCAATGAAAAACTGTTTTTT. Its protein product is CASSSGTLNEKLFF.

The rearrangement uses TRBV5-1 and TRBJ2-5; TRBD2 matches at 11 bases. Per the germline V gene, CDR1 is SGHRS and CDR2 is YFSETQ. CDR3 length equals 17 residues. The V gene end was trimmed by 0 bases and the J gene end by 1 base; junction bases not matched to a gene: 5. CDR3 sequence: CASSLGGTSGGQETQYF. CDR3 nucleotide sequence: TGCGCCAGCAGCTTGGGAGGAACTAGCGGGGGCCAAGAGACCCAGTACTTC.

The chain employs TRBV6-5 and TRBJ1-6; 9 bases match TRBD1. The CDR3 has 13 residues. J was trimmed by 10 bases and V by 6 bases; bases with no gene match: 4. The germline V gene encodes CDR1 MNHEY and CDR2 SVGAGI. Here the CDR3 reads CASSYRGQSPLHF. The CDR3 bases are TGTGCCAGCAGCTACAGGGGGCAGTCACCCCTCCACTTT.

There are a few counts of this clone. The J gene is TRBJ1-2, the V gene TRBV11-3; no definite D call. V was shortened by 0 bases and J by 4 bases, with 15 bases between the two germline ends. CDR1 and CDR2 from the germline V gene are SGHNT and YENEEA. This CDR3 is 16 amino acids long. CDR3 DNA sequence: TGTGCCAGCAGCTTAGAAGTCTGGGAGAGGACCTATGGCTACACCTTC. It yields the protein CASSLEVWERTYGYTF.

The DNA of the CDR3 is TGCAGCGTTGGCAGGGACAGGTCCTACGAGCAGTACTTC. Translation gives CSVGRDRSYEQYF. The chain uses TRBV29-1 and TRBJ2-7, with TRBD1 matching 8 bases. CDR1 SQVTM and CDR2 ANQGSEA come from the germline V gene. V trimming: 4 bases; J trimming: 1 base; junction bases outside the gene matches: 3. This CDR3 has 13 residues.